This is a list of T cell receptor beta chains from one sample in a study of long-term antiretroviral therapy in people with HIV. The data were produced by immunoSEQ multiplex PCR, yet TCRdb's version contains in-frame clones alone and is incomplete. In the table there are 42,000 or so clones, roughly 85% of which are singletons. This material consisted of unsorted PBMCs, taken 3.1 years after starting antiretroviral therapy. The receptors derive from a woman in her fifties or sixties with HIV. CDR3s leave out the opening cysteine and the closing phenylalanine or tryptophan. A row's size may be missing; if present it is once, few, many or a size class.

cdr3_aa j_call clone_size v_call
SVRTSIYEQY TRBJ2-7 NA TRBV29-1
ASSVDGQGISGQY TRBJ2-7 NA TRBV9
ASSVVWGEDTEAF TRBJ1-1 NA TRBV9
ASSLLRNNRDDNQPQH TRBJ1-5 NA TRBV5-1
ASSPPSGGGLNEQY TRBJ2-7 NA TRBV9
ASSYSQNTEAF TRBJ1-1 once TRBV6-6
SVEEGIEAF TRBJ1-1 NA TRBV29-1
ASSLATGAGETQY TRBJ2-5 NA TRBV7-2
ASSADSNYNSPLH TRBJ1-6 NA TRBV7-9
ASSIGEGSGYT TRBJ1-2 NA TRBV5-1
ASSPTPGQSSYNEQF TRBJ2-1 NA TRBV4-1
SVVPNTEAF TRBJ1-1 NA TRBV29-1
ASSIDRTVGELF TRBJ2-2 NA TRBV7-7
AWSIPHWGRGSSGANVLT TRBJ2-6 few TRBV30
ASSESTGDQETQY TRBJ2-5 NA TRBV6-1
ASSLSFATGGSPLH TRBJ1-6 NA TRBV5-8
ASSYSSNQPQH TRBJ1-5 NA TRBV6-5
ASSEGQGRQPQH TRBJ1-5 NA TRBV2
ASLGRGGNEQY TRBJ2-7 NA TRBV2
ASSEGTMYT TRBJ1-2 NA TRBV2
ASSQLFGGWEQY TRBJ2-7 NA TRBV11-2
ASSRDRGGYT TRBJ1-2 few TRBV7-9
ASGLVPGSGANVLT TRBJ2-6 NA TRBV12-5
ASRTGPDSPLH TRBJ1-6 few TRBV6-4
AWRRTRTNTGELF TRBJ2-2 once TRBV30
ASSLGGLAGGPNTQY TRBJ2-3 NA TRBV5-1
ASSGGDRVYEQY TRBJ2-7 NA TRBV5-6
ASSWAKEETQY TRBJ2-5 NA TRBV18
ASSLLAGAYNEQF TRBJ2-1 NA TRBV5-5
ASSPGGTGSPLH TRBJ1-6 NA TRBV18
ASYETSSYNEQF TRBJ2-1 NA TRBV2
AISFRLARSGGANVLT TRBJ2-6 NA TRBV10-3
ASSRDRGSYEQY TRBJ2-7 NA TRBV6-5
ASSWTGGTDTQY TRBJ2-3 NA TRBV2
ATTGGPDTQY TRBJ2-3 NA TRBV5-6
ASSLVGILSIYEQY TRBJ2-7 NA TRBV28
ASTPDGQRRK TRBJ2-7 NA TRBV6-5